This T cell receptor beta chain was identified during a study of cytomegalovirus exposure and HLA in healthy donors. Overall study results and limits: A previous analysis found most TCR beta V segments productive roughly 87% or roughly 30% of the time. The study recorded over 150 TCR beta chains that were cytomegalovirus-associated.

CDR1 and CDR2 (germline): MNHEY, SVGAGI. Trimming took off 5 bases at V and 4 bases at J, with 11 bases between the two ends. The length of the CDR3 is 13 residues. With regard to this clone: The antigen remains undetermined.

The primer mix had 60 Vbeta and 13 Jbeta primers. Authors' analysis steps: Roughly 80 million unique TCR beta chains, approximately 11 million of them shared, were counted by a later analysis. TCRdb's table, derived via immunoSEQ multiplex PCR, lists solely in-frame clones and lacks some. The V and J calls and clone size come from that table; D and trimming were worked out from the DNA. The sample yields around 68,000 clones, about 85% seen once. Everyone who donated was a healthy bone marrow donor. The sequenced sample was PBMCs. This TCR was sampled from a female donor in good health and CMV-seronegative. This sequence joins TRBV6-5 and TRBJ1-2; D ambiguous. CDR3: CASSGTAGYGYTF. In DNA, the CDR3 is TGTGCCAGCAGTGGAACAGCGGGCTATGGCTACACCTTC.